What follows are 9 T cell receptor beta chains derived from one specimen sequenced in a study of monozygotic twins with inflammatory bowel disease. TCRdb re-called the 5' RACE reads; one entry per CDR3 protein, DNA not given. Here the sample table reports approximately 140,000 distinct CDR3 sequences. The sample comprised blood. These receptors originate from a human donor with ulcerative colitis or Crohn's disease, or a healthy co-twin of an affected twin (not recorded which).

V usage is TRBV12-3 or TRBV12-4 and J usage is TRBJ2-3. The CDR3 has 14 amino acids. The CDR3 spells CASTSRPHTDTQYF.

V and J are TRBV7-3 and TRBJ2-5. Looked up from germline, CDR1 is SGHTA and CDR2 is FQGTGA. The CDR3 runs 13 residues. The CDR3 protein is CASSLNGGDPQYF. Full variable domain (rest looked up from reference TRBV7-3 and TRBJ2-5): GAGVSQTPSNKVTEKGKYVELRCDPISGHTALYWYRQSLGQGPEFLIYFQGTGAADDSGLPNDRFFAVRPEGSVSTLKIQRTERGDSAVYLCASSLNGGDPQYFGPGTRLLVL.

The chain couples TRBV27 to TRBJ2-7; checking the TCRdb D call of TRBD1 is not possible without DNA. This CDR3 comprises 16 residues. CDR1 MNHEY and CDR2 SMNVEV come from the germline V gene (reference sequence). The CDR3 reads CASSQRTGTGFYEQYF.

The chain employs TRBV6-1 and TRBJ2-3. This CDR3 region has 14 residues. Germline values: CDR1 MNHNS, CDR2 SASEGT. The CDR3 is CASSRVKSTDTQYF.

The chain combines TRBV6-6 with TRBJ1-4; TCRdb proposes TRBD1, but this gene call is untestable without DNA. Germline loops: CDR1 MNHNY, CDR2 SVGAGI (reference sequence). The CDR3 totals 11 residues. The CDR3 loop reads CASSPGRELFF.

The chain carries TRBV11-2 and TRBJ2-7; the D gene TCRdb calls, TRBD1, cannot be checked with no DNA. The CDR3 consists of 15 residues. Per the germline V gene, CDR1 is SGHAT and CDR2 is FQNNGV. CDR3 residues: CASSLGVGHGYEQYF.

This CDR3 reads CASSRDRVQETQYF. The rearrangement joins TRBV5-1 to TRBJ2-5; absent DNA, TCRdb's TRBD1 call cannot be checked. This CDR3 spans 14 amino acids. In germline, CDR1 is SGHRS, CDR2 YFSETQ.

The CDR3 protein is CASSLSPVSGNTIYF. V gene TRBV5-1 combines with J gene TRBJ1-3. The CDR3 is 15 residues long. Germline loops: CDR1 SGHRS, CDR2 YFSETQ. The entire variable domain, with the rest obtained from reference TRBV5-1 and TRBJ1-3, is as follows: KAGVTQTPRYLIKTRGQQVTLSCSPISGHRSVSWYQQTPGQGLQFLFEYFSETQRNKGNFPGRFSGRQFSNSRSEMNVSTLELGDSALYLCASSLSPVSGNTIYFGEGSWLTVV.

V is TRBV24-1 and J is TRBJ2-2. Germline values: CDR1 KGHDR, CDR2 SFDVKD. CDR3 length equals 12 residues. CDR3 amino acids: CATSDFAGELFF.